These T cell receptor beta chains were read from a single sample in a study of T cells in Graves' hyperthyroidism and ophthalmopathy. TCRdb redid the calling of the multiplex PCR reads with MiXCR, one entry per CDR3 protein. The sample gives over 300,000 distinct CDR3 sequences, around 14% of which show up once; about 10% is in the top ten. The source material was blood. These receptors were taken from a woman aged 60-70 years with Graves' hyperthyroidism. CDR3s include the opening cysteine and the closing phenylalanine or tryptophan. The D gene is left open where the match is weak. Clone size is not always given. Where it is, it says once, few, many or a class for expanded clones.

abundance	d_gene	v_gene	j_gene	CDR3nt	CDR3aa
many	NA	TRBV11-3	TRBJ2-7	TGTGCCAGCAGCTTAGATAGAGGACAGCTTTACGAGCAGTACTTC	CASSLDRGQLYEQYF
many	NA	TRBV3-1	TRBJ1-2	TGTGCCAGCAGCCGAGGGACGGATAACTATGGCTACACCTTC	CASSRGTDNYGYTF
few	NA	TRBV20-1	TRBJ1-2	TGCAGTGCTAGATCCGGGGGGGACTATGGCTACACCTTC	CSARSGGDYGYTF
many	NA	TRBV20-1	TRBJ1-1	TGCAGTGCTCCCAACCCCTCGAACACTGAAGCTTTCTTT	CSAPNPSNTEAFF
many	NA	TRBV14	TRBJ1-2	TGTGCCAGCAGCCAAGATGTGTCCTATGGCTACACCTTC	CASSQDVSYGYTF
many	NA	TRBV28	TRBJ1-5	TGTGCCAGCAGGACAGGTAGGGGAATAGTCGGACCCCAGCATTTT	CASRTGRGIVGPQHF
many	NA	TRBV18	TRBJ2-3	TGTGCCAGCTCCCCCCCGGAGGCCGCAGTCTCAGATACGCAGTATTTT	CASSPPEAAVSDTQYF
many	TRBD2	TRBV7-9	TRBJ2-1	TGTGCCAGCAGCTCACCCCTGAGCGGGAGCTCCTACAATGAGCAGTTCTTC	CASSSPLSGSSYNEQFF
many	NA	TRBV2	TRBJ1-5	TGTGCCAGCAGCGTAGGACAGTACAATCAGCCCCAGCATTTT	CASSVGQYNQPQHF
NA	NA	TRBV24-1	TRBJ2-5	TGTGCCACCAGTGATCGTAGGTTTGAGACCCAGTACTTC	CATSDRRFETQYF
NA	NA	TRBV12-5	TRBJ1-4	TGTGCTAGTGGTTTGGGCACGGTAGACGAGGCAACTAATGAAAAACTGTTTTTT	CASGLGTVDEATNEKLFF
many	NA	TRBV18	TRBJ2-1	TGTGCCAGCTCACCACGTACGGGTTGGCGGGAGCAGTTCTTC	CASSPRTGWREQFF
many	NA	TRBV3-1	TRBJ2-7	TGTGCCAGCAGCCAAGGGTATAATGACTACGAGCAGTACTTC	CASSQGYNDYEQYF
many	TRBD1	TRBV5-1	TRBJ2-3	TGCGCCAGCAGTAACGGACAGGGGAGCACAGATACGCAGTATTTT	CASSNGQGSTDTQYF
many	TRBD2	TRBV19	TRBJ2-1	TGTGCCAGTAGTATAAGCTCGCGCGGGAGGTATAATGAGCAGTTCTTC	CASSISSRGRYNEQFF
many	NA	TRBV7-8	TRBJ2-1	TGTGCCAGCAGCGTTAGAGACCCCGCCTCCTACAATGAGCAGTTCTTC	CASSVRDPASYNEQFF
few	TRBD2	TRBV20-1	TRBJ2-1	TGCAGTGCTAGAAACCCTAGCGGGAGGAATGAGCAGTTCTTC	CSARNPSGRNEQFF
few	TRBD2	TRBV5-6	TRBJ2-5	TGTGCCAGCAGCCCCTTAGCGGGACCCCGGGAGACCCAGTACTTC	CASSPLAGPRETQYF
many	NA	TRBV29-1	TRBJ1-5	TGCAGCGTTGTCCCAGGGGACAATCAGCCCCAGCATTTT	CSVVPGDNQPQHF
many	TRBD1	TRBV12-3/TRBV12-4	TRBJ2-1	TGTGCCAGCAGTTTACAGGGGGCATTAGGTGAGCAGTTCTTC	CASSLQGALGEQFF